Listed below are T cell receptor beta chains from one sample, sequenced in a study of T cell responses to AZD1222 COVID-19 vaccine. The assay was immunoSEQ multiplex PCR, and TCRdb's table has in-frame clones only and misses some. The repertoire holds tens of thousands of clones, with around 84% as singletons. The source material was peripheral blood, sampled on day 0 of AZD1222 vaccination. The receptor source for this set is an adult in good health. The conserved cysteine and the conserved F or W are not part of the CDR3 here. Fields, in order: J gene, V gene, D gene, clone size, CDR3 protein. The D gene is left open where the match is weak. The size of a clone is reported for some rows only, either as once, few or many, or as a class for expanded clones.

>TRBJ1-2|TRBV13|NA|NA
ASSLGRGDYGYT
>TRBJ2-3|TRBV5-4|TRBD1|NA
ASSSGRGGSTDTQY
>TRBJ2-3|TRBV7-6|TRBD2|NA
ASSLDPQRGWAPDTQY
>TRBJ2-5|TRBV24-1|TRBD1|NA
ATSAATGQETQY
>TRBJ1-2|TRBV5-1|NA|NA
ASSLEQTFYGYT
>TRBJ2-5|TRBV2|TRBD1|NA
ASSGTGTAQGTQY
>TRBJ1-2|TRBV14|TRBD1|NA
ASSQAGTGGRYGYT
>TRBJ2-7|TRBV6-5|TRBD1|NA
ASSPRDREYEQY
>TRBJ1-5|TRBV20-1|NA|NA
SASNRESQPQH
>TRBJ2-7|TRBV5-1|NA|NA
ASSLGDFSNEQY
>TRBJ1-1|TRBV7-2|NA|NA
ASSLGHGRNTEAF
>TRBJ2-3|TRBV24-1|NA|NA
ATSDPRTEPRTQY
>TRBJ2-1|TRBV6-2/TRBV6-3|TRBD2|NA
ASSDLAGNSYNEQF
>TRBJ2-1|TRBV24-1|TRBD2|NA
ATSDPTSGGFNEQF
>TRBJ1-6|TRBV12-3/TRBV12-4|NA|few
ASSFLSPLH
>TRBJ2-2|TRBV2|TRBD2|NA
ASRAREGRTGELF
>TRBJ2-7|TRBV28|NA|NA
ASSPTGGNYEQY
>TRBJ1-3|TRBV10-3|NA|NA
AITKDGTGNTIY
>TRBJ2-5|TRBV7-9|TRBD1|NA
ASSSQQGWEETQY
>TRBJ2-7|TRBV3-1/TRBV3-2|NA|NA
ASSHDRKRLFEQY
>TRBJ1-5|TRBV28|NA|NA
ASTLTGDWPQH
>TRBJ1-3|TRBV29-1|NA|NA
SGGRGSVNTIY
>TRBJ2-2|TRBV11-1|TRBD1|NA
ASSAPDRAVGELF
>TRBJ1-1|TRBV11-2|NA|NA
ASSLGRAF
>TRBJ1-6|TRBV20-1|NA|NA
SASPEAGLNSPLH
>TRBJ2-3|TRBV28|NA|NA
ASRFAARTDTQY
>TRBJ1-1|TRBV27|NA|NA
ASPGWTLNTEAF
>TRBJ2-1|TRBV13|NA|NA
ASSLVRTLSSYNEQF
>TRBJ1-2|TRBV9|NA|NA
ASSATALGYGYT
>TRBJ1-5|TRBV28|TRBD1|NA
ASSPTRQGKYSNQPQH
>TRBJ2-7|TRBV4-3|NA|few
ASSQGRREYEQY
>TRBJ1-6|TRBV2|NA|medium-sized
ASSPQGNSPLH
>TRBJ1-1|TRBV5-4|NA|NA
ASSFLARNTEAF
>TRBJ1-2|TRBV3-1/TRBV3-2|NA|NA
ASSQDWGAYGYT
>TRBJ1-6|TRBV11-1|NA|NA
ASSERSRGNSPLH
>TRBJ2-2|TRBV9|TRBD2|NA
ASSVRGSGGRGTGELF
>TRBJ2-1|TRBV6-4|TRBD1|NA
ASSETTAWDRYNEQF
>TRBJ2-1|TRBV5-1|TRBD1|NA
ASSLAPGGFNEQF
>TRBJ1-1|TRBV9|TRBD1|NA
ASSVAPRQGGTEAF
>TRBJ1-1|TRBV6-5|NA|NA
ASSYNQESSGF
>TRBJ2-3|TRBV28|NA|NA
ASSPPTDTQY
>TRBJ2-7|TRBV4-3|TRBD1|NA
ASSQDPGQGAYEQY
>TRBJ1-1|TRBV6-5|NA|NA
ASRRQANTEAF
>TRBJ1-1|TRBV4-1|NA|NA
ASSQDQRGAF
>TRBJ2-5|TRBV7-8|NA|once
ASSLFQETQY
>TRBJ1-5|TRBV6-4|NA|NA
ASSDVDRNNQPQH
>TRBJ2-1|TRBV13|TRBD2|NA
ASSPRTSSSYNEQF
>TRBJ2-5|TRBV6-1|TRBD2|NA
ASSGSVVAGQETQY
>TRBJ2-5|TRBV7-2|TRBD2|NA
ASSRGGPQETQY
>TRBJ1-5|TRBV7-9|NA|NA
ASSDSGGLSPPQH
>TRBJ2-5|TRBV3-1/TRBV3-2|TRBD2|NA
ASSYTTSGGFKETQY
>TRBJ2-7|TRBV11-1|NA|NA
ASSPGGPYEQY
>TRBJ2-5|TRBV7-2|NA|NA
ATKAGYLQETQY
>TRBJ2-2|TRBV5-1|NA|NA
ASSERNTGELF
>TRBJ1-6|TRBV9|NA|NA
ASSWTASPENSPLH